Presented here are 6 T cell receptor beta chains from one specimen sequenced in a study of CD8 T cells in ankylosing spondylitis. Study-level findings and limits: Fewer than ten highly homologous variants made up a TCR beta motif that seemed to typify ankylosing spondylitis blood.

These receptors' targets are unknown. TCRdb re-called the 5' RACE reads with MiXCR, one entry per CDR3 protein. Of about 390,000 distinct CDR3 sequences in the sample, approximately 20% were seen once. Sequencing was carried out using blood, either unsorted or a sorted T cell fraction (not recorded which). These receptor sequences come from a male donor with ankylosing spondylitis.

The CDR3 reads CASSFDRYSGQFF. CDR3 DNA sequence: TGTGCCAGCAGCTTCGACAGGTACTCTGGGCAGTTCTTC. This sequence joins TRBV7-2 and TRBJ2-1; weak D call: TRBD1 (6 bases). This CDR3 is built from 13 residues. V was cut by 3 bases and J by 12 bases, with 15 bases left in between. Germline loops: CDR1 SGHTA, CDR2 FQGNSA.

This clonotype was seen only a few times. The CDR3 here is CASSYNGQGALLGEKLFF. For the CDR3, the DNA is TGTGCCAGCAGTTACAACGGGCAGGGGGCGCTTCTGGGGGAAAAACTGTTTTTT. The V and J genes are TRBV6-5 and TRBJ1-4; 8 positions match TRBD1. The J segment lost 8 bases and the V segment lost 2 bases, leaving 16 bases of the junction unmatched. The CDR3 runs to 18 residues. Germline V lookup: CDR1 MNHEY, CDR2 SVGAGI.

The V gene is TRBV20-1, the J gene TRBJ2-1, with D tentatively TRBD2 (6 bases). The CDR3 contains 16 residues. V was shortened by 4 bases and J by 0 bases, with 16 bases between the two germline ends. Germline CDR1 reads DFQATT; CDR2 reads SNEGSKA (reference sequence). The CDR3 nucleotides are TGCAGTGCTACGGACCGGAGGGACCGCTCCTACAATGAGCAGTTCTTC. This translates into CSATDRRDRSYNEQFF.

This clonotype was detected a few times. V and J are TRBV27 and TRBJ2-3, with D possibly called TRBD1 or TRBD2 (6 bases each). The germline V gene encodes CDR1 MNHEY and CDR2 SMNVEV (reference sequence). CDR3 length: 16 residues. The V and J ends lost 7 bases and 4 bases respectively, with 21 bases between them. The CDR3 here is CASNRRGASGADTQYF. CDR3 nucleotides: TGTGCCAGCAATAGGAGGGGGGCCTCCGGTGCAGATACGCAGTATTTT.

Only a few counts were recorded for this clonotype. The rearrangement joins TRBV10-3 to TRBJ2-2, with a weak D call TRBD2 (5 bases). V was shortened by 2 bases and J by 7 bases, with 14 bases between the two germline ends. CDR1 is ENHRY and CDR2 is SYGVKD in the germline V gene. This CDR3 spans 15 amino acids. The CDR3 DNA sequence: TGTGCCATCAGTGAGGAGGGCCCCCGGATCGGGGAGCTGTTTTTT. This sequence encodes CAISEEGPRIGELFF.

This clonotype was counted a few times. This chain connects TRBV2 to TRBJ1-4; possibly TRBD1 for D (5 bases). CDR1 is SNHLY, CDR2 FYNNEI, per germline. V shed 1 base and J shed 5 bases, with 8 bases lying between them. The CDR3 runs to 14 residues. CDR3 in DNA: TGTGCCAGCAGTGAAGGGACAAGAAATGAAAAACTGTTTTTT. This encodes CASSEGTRNEKLFF.